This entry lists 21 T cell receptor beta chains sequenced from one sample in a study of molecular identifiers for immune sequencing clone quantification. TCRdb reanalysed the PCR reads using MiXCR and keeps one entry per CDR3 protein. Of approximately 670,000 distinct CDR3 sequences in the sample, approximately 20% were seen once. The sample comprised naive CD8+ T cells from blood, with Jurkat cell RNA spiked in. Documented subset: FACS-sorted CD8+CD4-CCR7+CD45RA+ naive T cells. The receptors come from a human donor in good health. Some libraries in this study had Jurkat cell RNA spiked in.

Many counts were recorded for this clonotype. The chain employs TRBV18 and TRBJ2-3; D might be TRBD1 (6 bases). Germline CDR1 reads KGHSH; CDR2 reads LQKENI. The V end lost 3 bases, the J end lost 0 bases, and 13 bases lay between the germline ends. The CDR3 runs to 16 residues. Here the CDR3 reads CASSPHRDGSTDTQYF. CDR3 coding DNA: TGTGCCAGCTCACCCCACAGGGATGGGAGCACAGATACGCAGTATTTT.

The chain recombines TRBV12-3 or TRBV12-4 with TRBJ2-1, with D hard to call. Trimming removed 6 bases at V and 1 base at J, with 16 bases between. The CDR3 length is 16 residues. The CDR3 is CASSLFWAGSYNEQFF. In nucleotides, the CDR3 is TGTGCCAGCAGCCTATTCTGGGCAGGATCCTACAATGAGCAGTTCTTC.

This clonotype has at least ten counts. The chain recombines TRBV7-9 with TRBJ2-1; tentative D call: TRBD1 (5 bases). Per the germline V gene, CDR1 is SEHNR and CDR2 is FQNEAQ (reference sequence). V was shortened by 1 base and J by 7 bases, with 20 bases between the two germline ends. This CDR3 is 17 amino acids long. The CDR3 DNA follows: TGTGCCAGCAGCTTAGTCCCGGCCGGGCCCCAGGGTAATGAGCAGTTCTTC. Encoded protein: CASSLVPAGPQGNEQFF.

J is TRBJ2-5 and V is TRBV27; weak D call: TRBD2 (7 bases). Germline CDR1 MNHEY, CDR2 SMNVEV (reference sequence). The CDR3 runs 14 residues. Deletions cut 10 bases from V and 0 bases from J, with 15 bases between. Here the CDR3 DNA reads TGTGCCACAAGGGGGGGGGGGTACCAAGAGACCCAGTACTTC. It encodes CATRGGGYQETQYF.

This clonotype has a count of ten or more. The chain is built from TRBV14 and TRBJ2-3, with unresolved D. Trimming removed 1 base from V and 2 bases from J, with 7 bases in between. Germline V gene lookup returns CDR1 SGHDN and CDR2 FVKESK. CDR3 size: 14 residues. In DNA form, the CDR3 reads TGTGCCAGCAGCCAAGTGACTTTCACAGATACGCAGTATTTT. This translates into CASSQVTFTDTQYF.

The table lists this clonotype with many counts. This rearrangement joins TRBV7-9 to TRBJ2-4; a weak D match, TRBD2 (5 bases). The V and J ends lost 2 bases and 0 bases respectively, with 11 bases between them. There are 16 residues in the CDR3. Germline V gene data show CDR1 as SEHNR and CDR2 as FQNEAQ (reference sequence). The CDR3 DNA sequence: TGTGCCAGCAGCTTATCCGGGAATCTAGCCAAAAACATTCAGTACTTC. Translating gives CASSLSGNLAKNIQYF.

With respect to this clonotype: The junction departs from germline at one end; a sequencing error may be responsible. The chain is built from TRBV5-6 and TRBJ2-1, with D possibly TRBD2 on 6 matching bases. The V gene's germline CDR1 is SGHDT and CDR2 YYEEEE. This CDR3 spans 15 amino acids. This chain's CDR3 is CVSSLGDSAYNEQFF. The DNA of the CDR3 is TGTGTCAGCAGCTTGGGGGACTCCGCCTACAATGAGCAGTTCTTC.

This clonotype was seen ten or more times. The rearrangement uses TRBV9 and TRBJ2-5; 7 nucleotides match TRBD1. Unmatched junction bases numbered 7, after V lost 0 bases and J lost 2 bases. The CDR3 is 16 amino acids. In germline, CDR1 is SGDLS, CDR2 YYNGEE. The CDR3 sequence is CASSVAWTGEQETQYF. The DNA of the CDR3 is TGTGCCAGCAGCGTAGCTTGGACAGGTGAACAAGAGACCCAGTACTTC.

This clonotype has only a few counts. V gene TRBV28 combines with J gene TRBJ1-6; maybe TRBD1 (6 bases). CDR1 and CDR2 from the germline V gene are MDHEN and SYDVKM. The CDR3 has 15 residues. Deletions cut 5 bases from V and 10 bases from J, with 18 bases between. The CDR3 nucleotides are TGTGCCAGCAGTCGCACGGGGGGCAATTTATCACCCCTCCACTTT. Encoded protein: CASSRTGGNLSPLHF.

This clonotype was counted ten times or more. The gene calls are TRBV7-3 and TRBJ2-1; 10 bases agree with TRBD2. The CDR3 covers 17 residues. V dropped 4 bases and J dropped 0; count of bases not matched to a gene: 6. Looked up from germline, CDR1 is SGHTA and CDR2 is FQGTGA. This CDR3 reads CASSSMTSGSSYNEQFF. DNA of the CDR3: TGTGCCAGCAGCTCTATGACTAGCGGGTCCTCCTACAATGAGCAGTTCTTC. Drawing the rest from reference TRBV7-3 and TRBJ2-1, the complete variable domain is GAGVSQTPSNKVTEKGKYVELRCDPISGHTALYWYRQSLGQGPEFLIYFQGTGAADDSGLPNDRFFAVRPEGSVSTLKIQRTERGDSAVYLCASSSMTSGSSYNEQFFGPGTRLTVL.

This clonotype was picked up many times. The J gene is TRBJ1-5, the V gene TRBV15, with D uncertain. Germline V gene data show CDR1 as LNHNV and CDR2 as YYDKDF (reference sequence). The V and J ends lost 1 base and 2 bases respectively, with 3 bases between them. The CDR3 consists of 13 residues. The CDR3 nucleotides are TGTGCCACCAGCAGAGTTCGCAATCAGCCCCAGCATTTT. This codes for CATSRVRNQPQHF.

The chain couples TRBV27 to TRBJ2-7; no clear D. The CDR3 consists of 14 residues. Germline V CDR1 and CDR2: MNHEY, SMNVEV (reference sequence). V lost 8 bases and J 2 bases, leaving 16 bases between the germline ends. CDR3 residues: CASGRSRMAYEQYF. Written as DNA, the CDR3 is TGTGCCAGCGGACGTTCCAGGATGGCCTACGAGCAGTACTTC.

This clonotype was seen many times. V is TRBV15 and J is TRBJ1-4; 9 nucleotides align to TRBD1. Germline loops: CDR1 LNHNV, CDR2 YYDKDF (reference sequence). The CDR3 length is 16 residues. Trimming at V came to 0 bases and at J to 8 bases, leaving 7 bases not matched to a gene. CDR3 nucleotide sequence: TGTGCCACCAGCAGAGACTCGACAGGGGGTAGGGAAAAACTGTTTTTT. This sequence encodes CATSRDSTGGREKLFF. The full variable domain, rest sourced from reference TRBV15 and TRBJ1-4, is DAMVIQNPRYQVTQFGKPVTLSCSQTLNHNVMYWYQQKSSQAPKLLFHYYDKDFNNEADTPDNFQSRRPNTSFCFLDIRSPGLGDTAMYLCATSRDSTGGREKLFFGSGTQLSVL.

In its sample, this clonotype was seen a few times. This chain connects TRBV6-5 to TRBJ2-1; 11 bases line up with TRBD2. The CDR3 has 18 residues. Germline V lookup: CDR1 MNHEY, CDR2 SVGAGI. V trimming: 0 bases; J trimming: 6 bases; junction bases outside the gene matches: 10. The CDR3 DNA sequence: TGTGCCAGCAGTTACTCAGTACTAGCGGGAGTAAACCCCAATGAGCAGTTCTTC. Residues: CASSYSVLAGVNPNEQFF.

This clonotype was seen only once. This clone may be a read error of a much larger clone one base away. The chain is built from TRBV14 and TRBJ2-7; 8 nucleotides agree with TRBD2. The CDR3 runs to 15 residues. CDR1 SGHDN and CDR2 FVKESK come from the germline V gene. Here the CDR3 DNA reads TGTGCCTGCAGCCGGTCCGAGCGGGAGTCCTACGAGCAGTACTTC. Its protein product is CACSRSERESYEQYF.

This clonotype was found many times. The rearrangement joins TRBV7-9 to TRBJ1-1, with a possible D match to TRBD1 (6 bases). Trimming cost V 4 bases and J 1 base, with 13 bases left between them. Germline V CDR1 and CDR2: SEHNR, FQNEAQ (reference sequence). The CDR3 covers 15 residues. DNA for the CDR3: TGTGCCAGCAGCTCTTCAGGGGCACCGAACACTGAAGCTTTCTTT. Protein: CASSSSGAPNTEAFF.

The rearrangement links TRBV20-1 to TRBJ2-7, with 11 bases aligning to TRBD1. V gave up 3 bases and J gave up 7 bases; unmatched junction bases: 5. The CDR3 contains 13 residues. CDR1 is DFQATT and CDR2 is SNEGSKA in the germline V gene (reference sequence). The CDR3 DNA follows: TGCAGTGCTAGTGGACAGGGGGCGCGGGAGCAGTACTTC. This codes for CSASGQGAREQYF.

The CDR3 coding sequence is TGCGCCAGCAGCCACGATACTAGGGGGAACACCGGGGAGCTGTTTTTT. Translated: CASSHDTRGNTGELFF. The chain recombines TRBV4-1 with TRBJ2-2, with D possibly called TRBD1 or TRBD2 (5 bases each). The germline V gene encodes CDR1 MGHRA and CDR2 YSYEKL. V was clipped by 3 bases and J by 1 base, with 12 bases between them. The CDR3 has 16 residues.

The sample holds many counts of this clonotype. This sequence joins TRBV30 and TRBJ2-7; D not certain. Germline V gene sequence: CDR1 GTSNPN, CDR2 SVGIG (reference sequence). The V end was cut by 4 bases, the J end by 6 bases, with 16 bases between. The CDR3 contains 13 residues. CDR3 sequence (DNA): TGTGCCTGGAATTCAGGTGCCTTTTTCGAGCAGTACTTC. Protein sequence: CAWNSGAFFEQYF.

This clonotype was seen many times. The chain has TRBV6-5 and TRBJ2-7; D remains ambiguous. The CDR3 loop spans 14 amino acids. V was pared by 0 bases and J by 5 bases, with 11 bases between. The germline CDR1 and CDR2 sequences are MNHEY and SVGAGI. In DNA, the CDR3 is TGTGCCAGCAGTTACTCGCTGCAGGCGGACGAGCAGTACTTC. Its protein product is CASSYSLQADEQYF.

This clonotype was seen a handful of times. CDR3 DNA sequence: TGTGCCAGCAGTTCTAGCGGGGGGGGGGTTGAGCAGTTCTTC. Translated: CASSSSGGGVEQFF. The chain recombines TRBV6-5 with TRBJ2-1; 12 bases map to TRBD2. The germline V gene encodes CDR1 MNHEY and CDR2 SVGAGI. V was clipped by 4 bases and J by 9 bases; unmatched bases: 4. CDR3 length: 14 residues.